One and the same sample provided the 30 T cell receptor beta chains below, sequenced in a study of blood T cell repertoires in COVID-19. Libraries were prepared by immunoSEQ multiplex PCR; TCRdb keeps only in-frame clonotypes and omits some of them. The table lists around 34,000 clones, approximately 80% of them singletons. Input material: peripheral blood. Receptors originate from a woman aged 65 to 85 with acute or convalescent COVID-19.

V usage is TRBV28 and J usage is TRBJ2-2; perhaps TRBD2 as D (6 bases). V lost 6 bases and J 7 bases, leaving 24 bases between the germline ends. The germline CDR1 and CDR2 sequences are MDHEN and SYDVKM. The CDR3 contains 17 residues. For the CDR3, the DNA is TGTGCCAGCAGACCAACTCGCCGGGAGCGGCGGGGCGGGGAGCTGTTTTTT. Translated, it gives CASRPTRRERRGGELFF.

This clone was recorded once. The CDR3 bases are TGTGCCACCAGCAGAGTAATGGGGGACTTTATGCCCCAGCATTTT. Protein: CATSRVMGDFMPQHF. The rearrangement uses TRBV15 and TRBJ1-5, with D possibly TRBD1 on 5 matching bases. This CDR3 has 15 amino acids. V was clipped by 1 base and J by 9 bases, with 16 bases between them. From germline, CDR1 is LNHNV and CDR2 YYDKDF (reference sequence).

This clone was seen more than once but under ten times. With a much larger clone just one base away, this may be a read error. The DNA of the CDR3 is TGTGCCAGCAGGTCTCAGGGGAACACTGAAGCTTTCTTT. Amino acid sequence: CASRSQGNTEAFF. The chain couples TRBV2 to TRBJ1-1; D may be TRBD1 (5 bases). This CDR3 is 13 amino acids long. The germline V gene encodes CDR1 SNHLY and CDR2 FYNNEI. Trimming took 6 bases from V and 1 from J, leaving 9 bases between them.

The J gene is TRBJ1-2, the V gene TRBV5-6; 7 nucleotides agree with TRBD1. V shed 1 base, J shed 1 base, and the junction held 1 base outside the gene matches. Germline V lookup: CDR1 SGHDT, CDR2 YYEEEE. The CDR3 contains 14 residues. The CDR3 region is CASSLQGVNYGYTF. The DNA for the CDR3 is TGTGCCAGCAGCTTGCAGGGGGTTAACTATGGCTACACCTTC.

The rearrangement links TRBV2 to TRBJ1-1; 8 bases map to TRBD1. Germline assignment: CDR1 SNHLY and CDR2 FYNNEI. J was trimmed by 5 bases and V by 6 bases; bases with no gene match: 5. The CDR3 runs to 13 residues. CDR3: CASRGQEGTEAFF. The CDR3 DNA reads as TGTGCCAGCAGGGGACAGGAAGGTACTGAAGCTTTCTTT.

This chain links TRBV5-6 with TRBJ2-7; 10 positions match TRBD1. The CDR3 consists of 16 residues. Germline lookup yields CDR1 SGHDT and CDR2 YYEEEE. The trim removed 4 bases at V and 4 bases at J, leaving 11 bases unmatched. Written as DNA, the CDR3 is TGTGCCAGCAGCGGGGGACCGGACAGGGGGTTTTACGAGCAGTACTTC. Protein: CASSGGPDRGFYEQYF.

The V gene is TRBV20-1, the J gene TRBJ2-5; D perhaps matches TRBD1 (5 bases). Trimming shortened V by 2 bases and J by 8 bases, and 9 bases separated the two germline ends. Germline CDR1 DFQATT, CDR2 SNEGSKA (reference sequence). The length of the CDR3 is 11 residues. The CDR3 nucleotides are TGCAGTGCTAGAAGGGGCGTCACCCAGTACTTC. This sequence encodes CSARRGVTQYF.

The chain recombines TRBV28 with TRBJ1-4, with D possibly TRBD1 on 5 matching bases. CDR1 is MDHEN, CDR2 SYDVKM, per germline. Trimming removed 1 base at V and 2 bases at J, with 8 bases between. This CDR3 spans 15 amino acids. The DNA of the CDR3 is TGTGCCAGCAGTTTATTGGGGCAGACTAATGAAAAACTGTTTTTT. Its translation is CASSLLGQTNEKLFF. Full variable domain (missing parts from reference TRBV28 and TRBJ1-4): DVKVTQSSRYLVKRTGEKVFLECVQDMDHENMFWYRQDPGLGLRLIYFSYDVKMKEKGDIPEGYSVSREKKERFSLILESASTNQTSMYLCASSLLGQTNEKLFFGSGTQLSVL.

V is TRBV11-2 and J is TRBJ2-3; tentative D call: TRBD1 (6 bases). The germline V gene encodes CDR1 SGHAT and CDR2 FQNNGV. V was cut by 4 bases and J by 0 bases, with 17 bases left in between. CDR3 length equals 17 residues. CDR3 protein: CASSWYRDRDSTDTQYF. The CDR3 coding sequence is TGTGCCAGCAGCTGGTACAGGGACCGGGATAGCACAGATACGCAGTATTTT. The variable domain in full, with the rest retrieved from reference TRBV11-2 and TRBJ2-3, is EAGVAQSPRYKIIEKRQSVAFWCNPISGHATLYWYQQILGQGPKLLIQFQNNGVVDDSQLPKDRFSAERLKGVDSTLKIQPAKLEDSAVYLCASSWYRDRDSTDTQYFGPGTRLTVL.

This clone was observed a single time. This chain connects TRBV5-1 to TRBJ2-3, with TRBD1 matching over 9 bases. V was clipped by 4 bases and J by 4 bases; unmatched bases: 10. Germline V CDR1 and CDR2: SGHRS, YFSETQ. The CDR3 is made up of 16 amino acids. The CDR3 is CASSPTGQGFSDTQYF. The CDR3 region has the DNA TGCGCCAGCAGCCCGACGGGACAGGGATTTTCAGATACGCAGTATTTT.

The chain combines TRBV5-1 with TRBJ2-3; TRBD1 matches 9 bases. The CDR3 extends over 16 amino acids. V lost 4 bases and J lost 2; bases outside the gene matches: 8. Germline loops: CDR1 SGHRS, CDR2 YFSETQ. CDR3 sequence (DNA): TGCGCCAGCAGCCGGGGACAGGGAGGGACCACAGATACGCAGTATTTT. This gives the protein CASSRGQGGTTDTQYF.

The CDR3 protein is CASSLGGGDEQYF. CDR3 sequence (DNA): TGTGCCAGCAGCTTAGGTGGAGGGGACGAGCAGTACTTC. The chain carries TRBV7-8 and TRBJ2-7; D is perhaps TRBD2 (6 bases). Germline CDR1 reads SGHVS; CDR2 reads FQNEAQ. The CDR3 spans 13 residues. Trimming pared 1 base from V and 5 bases from J, leaving 9 bases between.

This chain joins TRBV5-4 and TRBJ1-1; D may be TRBD1 (5 bases). This CDR3 comprises 13 residues. V was pared by 4 bases and J by 6 bases, with 13 bases between. The V gene's germline CDR1 is SGHNT and CDR2 YYREEE (reference sequence). CDR3 bases: TGTGCCAGCAGCACAGGAGGGTTGGCTGAAGCTTTCTTT. Its translation is CASSTGGLAEAFF.

The J gene is TRBJ2-1, the V gene TRBV10-1; D unresolved. The V and J ends lost 1 base and 9 bases respectively, with 7 bases between them. The CDR3 loop spans 12 amino acids. Germline CDR1 is WNHNN and CDR2 is SYGVQD (reference sequence). For the CDR3, the DNA is TGCGCCAGCAGTGAGTTGGGCGTTGAGCAGTTCTTC. Translating gives CASSELGVEQFF.

This clone was picked up one time. This chain links TRBV4-2 with TRBJ2-7; 9 positions agree with TRBD2. Per germline, CDR1 LGHNA and CDR2 YNFKEQ. This CDR3 contains 17 residues. V dropped 0 bases and J dropped 4; count of bases not matched to a gene: 10. The CDR3 bases are TGTGCCAGCAGCCAAGACTCCGGGACTAGCTCTGGTTACGAGCAGTACTTC. Amino acid sequence: CASSQDSGTSSGYEQYF.

The chain carries TRBV19 and TRBJ1-4; 9 nucleotides agree with TRBD1. Trimming cost V 5 bases and J 13 bases; bases outside gene matches: 8. Germline V gene lookup returns CDR1 LNHDA and CDR2 SQIVND (reference sequence). The CDR3 consists of 13 residues. The chain's CDR3 is CASSEQGAWTLFF. In DNA form, the CDR3 reads TGTGCCAGTAGTGAACAGGGGGCATGGACACTGTTTTTT.

The chain recombines TRBV28 with TRBJ1-5; D not resolved. Trimming cost V 5 bases and J 9 bases, with 14 bases left between them. Per germline, CDR1 MDHEN and CDR2 SYDVKM. This CDR3 contains 13 residues. CDR3 bases: TGTGCCAGCAGTGCCACGGAGTCGCGGCCCCAGCATTTT. It encodes CASSATESRPQHF.

The V gene is TRBV12-5, the J gene TRBJ1-1, with TRBD1 as a possible D gene (6 bases). Germline CDR1 is LGHNT and CDR2 is FRNRAP. The V end lost 2 bases, the J end lost 6 bases, and 19 bases lay between the germline ends. CDR3 length equals 16 residues. As DNA, the CDR3 is TGTGCTAGTGGTTTGTCCCTAAGGGGGGGTCGGGCTGAAGCTTTCTTT. Encoded protein: CASGLSLRGGRAEAFF.

This clone was recorded only once. V and J are TRBV14 and TRBJ2-7, with D possibly TRBD1 on 6 matching bases. Germline CDR1 is SGHDN and CDR2 is FVKESK. This CDR3 is 13 amino acids long. V was pared by 4 bases and J by 2 bases, with 9 bases between. CDR3 amino acids: CASSRGHPYEQYF. CDR3 DNA sequence: TGTGCCAGCAGCCGGGGACACCCCTACGAGCAGTACTTC. Combining the CDR3 with reference TRBV14 and TRBJ2-7 gives the whole variable domain EAGVTQFPSHSVIEKGQTVTLRCDPISGHDNLYWYRRVMGKEIKFLLHFVKESKQDESGMPNNRFLAERTGGTYSTLKVQPAELEDSGVYFCASSRGHPYEQYFGPGTRLTVT.

The chain couples TRBV19 to TRBJ2-3, with TRBD2 as a possible D gene (7 bases). Trimming removed 5 bases at V and 4 bases at J, with 10 bases between. Germline loops: CDR1 LNHDA, CDR2 SQIVND (reference sequence). This CDR3 spans 13 amino acids. In nucleotides, the CDR3 is TGTGCCAGTAGTGAGGGGGGGGCAGATACGCAGTATTTT. Translating it yields CASSEGGADTQYF.

The chain has TRBV18 and TRBJ1-1, with D perhaps TRBD1 (6 bases). There are 14 residues in the CDR3. CDR1 KGHSH and CDR2 LQKENI come from the germline V gene. With 5 bases removed from V and 3 bases from J, the gap between germline ends came to 13 bases. CDR3 region: CASSWRGADTEAFF. The DNA of the CDR3 is TGTGCCAGCTCATGGCGGGGGGCGGACACTGAAGCTTTCTTT.

The gene calls are TRBV5-6 and TRBJ2-2; 8 bases align to TRBD1. The trim removed 3 bases at V and 1 base at J, leaving 14 bases unmatched. Per the germline V gene, CDR1 is SGHDT and CDR2 is YYEEEE. This CDR3 has 19 residues. Written as DNA, the CDR3 is TGTGCCAGCAGCTCGATCGGACAGGGTCCACAACTGAACACCGGGGAGCTGTTTTTT. Encoded protein: CASSSIGQGPQLNTGELFF.

This clone was counted once. This sequence joins TRBV6-5 and TRBJ1-1; possibly TRBD1 for D (5 bases). Germline V gives CDR1 MNHEY, CDR2 SVGAGI. V was pared by 0 bases and J by 4 bases, with 9 bases between. The CDR3 covers 14 residues. DNA for the CDR3: TGTGCCAGCAGTTACTCAGGGGTAGGCACTGAAGCTTTCTTT. Its protein product is CASSYSGVGTEAFF.

The chain recombines TRBV6-1 with TRBJ2-5, with 9 bases identical to TRBD2. In germline, CDR1 is MNHNS, CDR2 SASEGT. Unmatched junction bases numbered 12, after V lost 2 bases and J lost 2 bases. This CDR3 has 18 amino acids. As DNA, the CDR3 is TGTGCCAGCAGTGAATGGGGAAGGGCTAGCGGGGCTCAAGAGACCCAGTACTTC. As protein: CASSEWGRASGAQETQYF.

This chain links TRBV7-2 with TRBJ2-7; tentative D call: TRBD2 (6 bases). Per germline, CDR1 SGHTA and CDR2 FQGNSA. V was pared by 4 bases and J by 1 base, with 11 bases between. The CDR3 spans 14 residues. In DNA form, the CDR3 reads TGTGCCAGCAGCTCCAGACTAGTTTCCTACGAGCAGTACTTC. As protein: CASSSRLVSYEQYF.

The chain has TRBV28 and TRBJ2-7, with 8 bases matching TRBD1. Germline V gene data show CDR1 as MDHEN and CDR2 as SYDVKM. The CDR3 runs 14 residues. With V trimmed by 5 bases and J by 5 bases, 8 bases remained unmatched. The CDR3, as DNA: TGTGCCAGCAGTGCACGACAGGGGTCACACGAGCAGTACTTC. It translates to CASSARQGSHEQYF.

J is TRBJ2-7 and V is TRBV11-3; 10 nucleotides match TRBD1. V shed 1 base and J 3 bases; nucleotides not matched to a gene: 0. The germline V gene encodes CDR1 SGHNT and CDR2 YENEEA. The CDR3 loop spans 14 amino acids. The chain's CDR3 is CASSLGTGGYEQYF. The CDR3 nucleotides are TGTGCCAGCAGCTTAGGGACAGGGGGCTACGAGCAGTACTTC.

This clone came up once. This chain joins TRBV15 and TRBJ1-4; 7 bases are a match to TRBD1. CDR1 LNHNV and CDR2 YYDKDF come from the germline V gene (reference sequence). V shed 8 bases and J 6 bases; nucleotides not matched to a gene: 6. The CDR3 totals 13 residues. The CDR3 DNA reads as TGTGCCACCCAAGGGGGCGCGGATGAAAAACTGTTTTTT. Its protein product is CATQGGADEKLFF.

V gene TRBV2 combines with J gene TRBJ2-1; 9 positions match TRBD1. The V and J ends lost 6 bases and 4 bases, in that order; junction bases with no gene match: 7. Germline V gives CDR1 SNHLY, CDR2 FYNNEI. The CDR3 is made up of 15 amino acids. CDR3 amino acids: CASRKGTGFYNEQFF. The CDR3 DNA reads TGTGCCAGCAGGAAAGGGACAGGGTTTTACAATGAGCAGTTCTTC.

The chain has TRBV5-6 and TRBJ2-1; D might be TRBD1 (6 bases). Trimming cost V 5 bases and J 4 bases, with 10 bases left between them. Looked up from germline, CDR1 is SGHDT and CDR2 is YYEEEE. The CDR3 consists of 13 residues. CDR3 bases: TGTGCCAGCAGGCAGACAGGATACAATGAGCAGTTCTTC. This codes for CASRQTGYNEQFF.